The 5 T cell receptor beta chains below come from one sample, sequenced in a study of post-analysis software for immune sequencing data. Study results and limitations: Among roughly five TRBV segments more frequent in patients than controls were TRBV5-6, TRBV5-1 and TRBV20-1.

Sequencing libraries made from TCR beta cDNA carried unique molecular identifiers. TCRdb redid the calling of the PCR reads with MiXCR, one entry per CDR3 protein. Of some 240,000 distinct CDR3 sequences listed, 36% are singletons. These receptors have no known antigen. Sequenced material: blood. All receptors come from a girl aged 10 to 17 with multiple sclerosis.

At least ten counts were recorded for this clonotype. The rearrangement joins TRBV9 to TRBJ2-1; TRBD1 agrees at 9 bases. Germline loops: CDR1 SGDLS, CDR2 YYNGEE. This CDR3 spans 16 amino acids. Trimming removed 6 bases from V and 5 bases from J; junction bases left unmatched: 12. In DNA form, the CDR3 reads TGTGCCAGCACAATAACCGGGACAGGGTACCACAATGAGCAGTTCTTC. As protein: CASTITGTGYHNEQFF.

This clonotype appeared a few times. This chain connects TRBV6-5 to TRBJ2-2; tentative D call: TRBD2 (5 bases). V gave up 3 bases and J gave up 4 bases, with 12 bases separating them. Germline V gene sequence: CDR1 MNHEY, CDR2 SVGAGI. The CDR3 extends over 15 amino acids. In nucleotides, the CDR3 is TGTGCCAGCAGTTATGAAGGCGAGGGCACCGGGGAGCTGTTTTTT. This encodes CASSYEGEGTGELFF.

This clonotype was recorded a few times. The CDR3 DNA is TGTGCCAGTAGTTTCGTCCAGGGTAAAGGCAATCAGCCCCAGCATTTT. The encoded protein is CASSFVQGKGNQPQHF. The chain couples TRBV19 to TRBJ1-5; tentative D call: TRBD1 (5 bases). This CDR3 has 16 residues. Germline lookup yields CDR1 LNHDA and CDR2 SQIVND (reference sequence). Deletions cut 5 bases from V and 2 bases from J, with 16 bases between.

This clonotype was detected ten times or more. The rearrangement links TRBV6-6 to TRBJ1-2; D unclear. CDR1 is MNHNY, CDR2 SVGAGI, per germline (reference sequence). This CDR3 has 12 amino acids. Trimming pared 5 bases from V and 13 bases from J, leaving 17 bases between. The DNA of the CDR3 is TGTGCCAGCAGTCTGGCCGGGCCGCTGGGCACCTTC. The encoded protein is CASSLAGPLGTF.

This clonotype was seen a handful of times. This sequence may be a read error, since a much larger clone differs from it by one base. The J gene is TRBJ2-7, the V gene TRBV10-3, with 7 bases aligning to TRBD1. The J segment lost 7 bases and the V segment lost 5 bases, leaving 2 bases of the junction unmatched. Germline-derived CDR1 and CDR2 are ENHRY and SYGVKD. This CDR3 is 11 amino acids long. The CDR3 is CAISQGDEQYF. The CDR3 nucleotides are TGTGCCATCAGTCAGGGGGATGAGCAGTACTTC.